This TCR beta chain was identified in a study of blood T cell repertoires in COVID-19. At the level of the study: Spain, Italy and the United States supplied samples that represented acute and convalescent COVID-19. Sources were T cells, B-cell-depleted T cells, or PBMCs; the material itself was cDNA or gDNA.

This clone was counted a single time. In the original workflow: Reference gene primer amplification yielded estimated nucleated cell counts. Profiling relied on immunoSEQ multiplex PCR, and the TCRdb table lists in-frame clones only, not all of them. Clone size and the V and J calls come from that table; the DNA yielded D and trimming. The sample contains 52,000 or so clones, almost 90% of which appear only once. The V end lost 5 bases, the J end lost 7 bases, and 14 bases lay between the germline ends. Per the germline V gene, CDR1 is ENHRY and CDR2 is SYGVKD. The CDR3 loop spans 13 amino acids. This sequence originates from a man in his 60s with active COVID-19. Sequenced sample: peripheral blood. The chain employs TRBV10-3 and TRBJ1-1; D possibly corresponds to TRBD1 (6 bases). The CDR3 bases are TGTGCCATCAGTTTTGGACAGTCCTATGAAGCTTTCTTT. It is translated as CAISFGQSYEAFF.